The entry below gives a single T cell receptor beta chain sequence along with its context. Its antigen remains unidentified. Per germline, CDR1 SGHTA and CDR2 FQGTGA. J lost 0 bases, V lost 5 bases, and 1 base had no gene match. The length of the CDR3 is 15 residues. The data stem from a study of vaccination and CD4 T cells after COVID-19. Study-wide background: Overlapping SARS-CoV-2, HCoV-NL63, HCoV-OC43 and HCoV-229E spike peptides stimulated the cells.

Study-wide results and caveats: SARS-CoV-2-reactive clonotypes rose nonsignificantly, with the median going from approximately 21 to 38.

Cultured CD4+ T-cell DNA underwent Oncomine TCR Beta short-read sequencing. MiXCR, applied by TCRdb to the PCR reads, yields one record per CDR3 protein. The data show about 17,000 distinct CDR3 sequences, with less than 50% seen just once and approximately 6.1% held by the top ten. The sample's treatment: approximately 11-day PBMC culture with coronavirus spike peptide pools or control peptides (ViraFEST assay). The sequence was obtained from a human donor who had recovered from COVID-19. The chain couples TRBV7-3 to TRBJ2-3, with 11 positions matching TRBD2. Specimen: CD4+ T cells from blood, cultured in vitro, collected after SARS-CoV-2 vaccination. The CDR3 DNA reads TGTGCCAGCAGCCGGACTAGCGGGAGCACAGATACGCAGTATTTT. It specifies CASSRTSGSTDTQYF. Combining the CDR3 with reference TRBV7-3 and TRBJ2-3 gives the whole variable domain GAGVSQTPSNKVTEKGKYVELRCDPISGHTALYWYRQSLGQGPEFLIYFQGTGAADDSGLPNDRFFAVRPEGSVSTLKIQRTERGDSAVYLCASSRTSGSTDTQYFGPGTRLTVL.